A single sample is the source of the 18 T cell receptor beta chains below, sequenced in a study of T cells in Graves' hyperthyroidism and ophthalmopathy. TCR beta CDR3 region amplification was performed from RNA transcripts. HTBI primers were employed in a first-round RT-PCR of the TCR CDR3. Using its own MiXCR run on the multiplex PCR reads, TCRdb lists one record per CDR3 protein. The data hold about 290,000 distinct CDR3 sequences, with about 14% observed a single time. The sample was blood. Receptors were obtained from a woman between 25 and 40 years old with Graves' hyperthyroidism that later progressed to Graves' ophthalmopathy.

This clonotype was recorded at least ten times. This rearrangement joins TRBV20-1 to TRBJ2-1; 7 nucleotides line up with TRBD2. Germline V gene lookup returns CDR1 DFQATT and CDR2 SNEGSKA (reference sequence). The V and J ends lost 6 bases and 0 bases, in that order; junction bases with no gene match: 8. The CDR3 totals 15 residues. CDR3 DNA sequence: TGCAGTGCGAAGAGCCTAGCGGACTCCTACAATGAGCAGTTCTTC. It codes for CSAKSLADSYNEQFF.

This clonotype came up a few times. The chain recombines TRBV11-2 with TRBJ2-1; D perhaps matches TRBD1 (6 bases). Trimming took 6 bases from V and 3 from J, leaving 15 bases between them. The CDR3 is 15 residues long. Germline V gives CDR1 SGHAT, CDR2 FQNNGV. The CDR3 DNA sequence: TGTGCCAGCAGTTTAACCGAGGGGGTCTACAATGAGCAGTTCTTC. This encodes CASSLTEGVYNEQFF.

This clonotype was picked up many times. The rearrangement uses TRBV30 and TRBJ2-1, with 11 bases aligning to TRBD2. The CDR3 has 17 amino acids. Per germline, CDR1 GTSNPN and CDR2 SVGIG (reference sequence). Germline trimming cut 3 bases from V and 10 bases from J; bases unmatched to any gene: 17. The CDR3 protein is CAWRGAVGSGRAGEQFF. In nucleotides, the CDR3 is TGTGCCTGGAGGGGGGCAGTAGGTAGCGGGAGGGCCGGGGAGCAGTTCTTC.

On this clonotype: Given a much more abundant clone one base away, this may be a read error. The chain is built from TRBV7-2 and TRBJ2-7; TRBD1 or TRBD2 may be the D gene (5 bases each). CDR1 SGHTA and CDR2 FQGNSA come from the germline V gene. CDR3 size: 14 residues. V lost 3 bases to trimming and J lost 6 bases, with 15 bases between them. The CDR3: CASSFGQGVSEQYF. CDR3 sequence (DNA): TGTGCCAGCAGCTTTGGCCAGGGAGTGAGCGAGCAGTACTTC.

This clonotype was counted at least ten times. This chain uses TRBV18 with TRBJ1-2; D is undetermined. Per the germline V gene, CDR1 is KGHSH and CDR2 is LQKENI. The CDR3 has 13 amino acids. Between the trimmed V and J ends, which lost 2 bases and 4 bases, there was a span of 8 bases. CDR3 nucleotide sequence: TGTGCCAGCTCACCAACACAGAGCTATGGCTACACCTTC. This gives the protein CASSPTQSYGYTF.

In this sample, this clonotype turned up many times. This chain joins TRBV12-3 or TRBV12-4 and TRBJ1-4; D unresolved. The V and J ends lost 3 bases and 8 bases respectively, with 13 bases between them. There are 14 residues in the CDR3. The CDR3 here is CASSLAPVEEKLFF. CDR3 sequence (DNA): TGTGCCAGCAGTTTGGCGCCGGTCGAGGAAAAACTGTTTTTT.

This clonotype was seen repeatedly, ten times or more. The V gene is TRBV6-2 or TRBV6-3, the J gene TRBJ2-3, with 7 bases matching TRBD1. J was trimmed by 2 bases and V by 6 bases; bases with no gene match: 5. Germline CDR1 MNHEY, CDR2 SVGEGT. The CDR3 loop spans 14 amino acids. The CDR3: CASRKTGSTDTQYF. CDR3 DNA: TGTGCCAGCAGGAAGACAGGGTCCACAGATACGCAGTATTTT.

J is TRBJ2-1 and V is TRBV29-1; D assignment may be TRBD1 or TRBD2 (5 bases each). This CDR3 is 12 amino acids long. Germline CDR1 and CDR2: SQVTM and ANQGSEA. V was pared by 4 bases and J by 8 bases, with 12 bases between. The CDR3 bases are TGCAGCGTTGCCGGGACCGTGGATGAGCAGTTCTTC. Translated, it gives CSVAGTVDEQFF.

This clonotype was observed many times. This chain links TRBV7-9 with TRBJ1-1, with D unresolved. The CDR3 runs 16 residues. Germline CDR1 is SEHNR and CDR2 is FQNEAQ (reference sequence). With 5 bases removed from V and 5 bases from J, the gap between germline ends came to 21 bases. CDR3 bases: TGTGCCAGCAGCCGCGGCGTTGAAGGATTGAGAACTGAAGCTTTCTTT. Translation gives CASSRGVEGLRTEAFF.

This clonotype was recorded many times. CDR3: CASSPGSGGTTYEQYF. As DNA, the CDR3 is TGTGCCAGCTCACCCGGGTCGGGAGGAACTACCTACGAGCAGTACTTC. The rearrangement uses TRBV18 and TRBJ2-7; 7 bases fit TRBD2. The CDR3 is 16 residues long. Germline loops: CDR1 KGHSH, CDR2 LQKENI. V shed 3 bases and J 2 bases; nucleotides not matched to a gene: 10.

This clonotype showed up many times. The V and J genes are TRBV27 and TRBJ2-5; 7 nucleotides agree with TRBD2. The CDR3 loop spans 15 amino acids. Looked up from germline, CDR1 is MNHEY and CDR2 is SMNVEV (reference sequence). V gave up 1 base and J gave up 5 bases; unmatched junction bases: 7. In nucleotides, the CDR3 is TGTGCCAGCAGTTTATGGGCGGGAGCTCAGGAGACCCAGTACTTC. This translates into CASSLWAGAQETQYF.

Ten or more counts support this clonotype. The chain joins TRBV6-2 or TRBV6-3 to TRBJ1-1, with 8 bases aligning to TRBD1. Germline V gene lookup returns CDR1 MNHEY and CDR2 SVGEGT. V lost 4 bases and J lost 5; bases outside the gene matches: 9. The CDR3 spans 15 residues. The CDR3 sequence: CASSSETGVRTEAFF. CDR3 DNA sequence: TGTGCCAGCAGTTCGGAGACAGGGGTAAGGACTGAAGCTTTCTTT.

The table lists this clonotype with a few counts. This clone may be a read error of a much larger clone one base away. This rearrangement joins TRBV18 to TRBJ1-6; TRBD1 matches at 7 bases. Germline assignment: CDR1 KGHSH and CDR2 LQKENI. CDR3 length: 14 residues. The CDR3 bases are TGTGCCAGCTCCGATGACAGGGAAAGTTCACCCCTCCCCTTT. It yields the protein CASSDDRESSPLPF.

This clonotype was counted many times. The chain couples TRBV2 to TRBJ1-5; D remains unclear. V lost 5 bases and J 1 base, leaving 9 bases between the germline ends. The CDR3 sequence is 14 residues long. The germline V gene encodes CDR1 SNHLY and CDR2 FYNNEI. The CDR3 bases are TGTGCCAGCAGTCCAGTCCAAAGCAATCAGCCCCAGCATTTT. This sequence encodes CASSPVQSNQPQHF.

This clonotype occurred many times. The gene calls are TRBV15 and TRBJ2-1, with a weak D call TRBD2 (5 bases). The CDR3 consists of 13 residues. Per the germline V gene, CDR1 is LNHNV and CDR2 is YYDKDF (reference sequence). V lost 0 bases to trimming and J lost 6 bases, with 6 bases between them. Here the CDR3 DNA reads TGTGCCACCAGCAGAGATCTAGCCAATGAGCAGTTCTTC. It is translated as CATSRDLANEQFF.

This clonotype was observed at least ten times. This sequence joins TRBV30 and TRBJ2-7, with 8 bases matching TRBD1. With 1 base clipped from V and 3 bases from J, the junction kept 8 bases outside the gene matches. Germline-derived CDR1 and CDR2 are GTSNPN and SVGIG (reference sequence). The length of the CDR3 is 15 residues. The DNA for the CDR3 is TGTGCCTGGAGTGACCCAGGGGGCTATGGCTACGAGCAGTACTTC. It is translated as CAWSDPGGYGYEQYF. The full variable domain, completed using reference TRBV30 and TRBJ2-7, is SQTIHQWPATLVQPVGSPLSLECTVEGTSNPNLYWYRQAAGRGLQLLFYSVGIGQISSEVPQNLSASRPQDRQFILSSKKLLLSDSGFYLCAWSDPGGYGYEQYFGPGTRLTVT.

This clonotype has ten or more counts. This chain links TRBV27 with TRBJ2-7, with D uncertain. The CDR3 runs to 14 residues. The V end was cut by 5 bases, the J end by 9 bases, with 20 bases between. Germline CDR1 and CDR2: MNHEY and SMNVEV (reference sequence). The CDR3 DNA follows: TGTGCCAGCAGTCCGGTCCAGGTAGGGATGGTGCAGTACTTC. Its protein is CASSPVQVGMVQYF.

This clonotype was seen at least ten times. The chain is built from TRBV6-1 and TRBJ1-4; D possibly corresponds to TRBD1 (5 bases). V was pared by 5 bases and J by 8 bases, with 24 bases between. The germline V gene has CDR1 MNHNS and CDR2 SASEGT. This CDR3 contains 17 residues. CDR3 amino acids: CASSSFPRQSVREKLFF. The CDR3 coding sequence is TGTGCCAGCAGTTCCTTTCCTCGACAGTCAGTTCGGGAAAAACTGTTTTTT.